One sample yielded the 10 T cell receptor beta chains listed below, sequenced in a study of T cell changes during pregnancy in multiple sclerosis (dated by TCRdb to between 2017 and 2020). Receptor amplification or capture employed the immunoSEQ multiplex PCR assay. What TCRdb holds here is the immuneACCESS table cut down to in-frame rearrangements. Part of the clones is not present; checked against another copy, under half of the missing clones reflect an unresolved V gene, and the others are unexplained. Present in this sample are about 39,000 clones, under 90% of which were seen just once. Of the sample, about 0.6% falls within the top ten clones. Sequencing was performed on CD4+ T cells from peripheral blood mononuclear cells, taken before pregnancy. The receptors originated from a female donor with multiple sclerosis, enrolled in a pregnancy study.

The chain employs TRBV5-4 and TRBJ1-2; possible D gene TRBD1, 6 bases. CDR3 length: 15 amino acids. Trimming removed 0 bases from V and 8 bases from J, with 17 bases in between. CDR1 is SGHNT, CDR2 YYREEE, per germline (reference sequence). DNA for the CDR3: TGTGCCAGCAGCTTGGAAAGTAGGGGGGGCGCGGGCTACACCTTC. The encoded protein is CASSLESRGGAGYTF. Based on the CDR3 plus reference TRBV5-4 and TRBJ1-2, the full variable domain is ETGVTQSPTHLIKTRGQQVTLRCSSQSGHNTVSWYQQALGQGPQFIFQYYREEENGRGNFPPRFSGLQFPNYSSELNVNALELDDSALYLCASSLESRGGAGYTFGSGTRLTVV.

V gene TRBV7-2 combines with J gene TRBJ1-2; 7 positions agree with TRBD1. Germline V CDR1 and CDR2: SGHTA, FQGNSA. V trimming: 2 bases; J trimming: 8 bases; junction bases outside the gene matches: 5. This CDR3 comprises 13 residues. In nucleotides, the CDR3 is TGTGCCAGCAGCTTAACAGGGGCGGAGGGCTACACCTTC. Amino acid sequence: CASSLTGAEGYTF.

CDR3 DNA: TGTGCCAGTAAGGAGGGTAGCGGGGCCCAAGAGACCCAGTACTTC. Translating it yields CASKEGSGAQETQYF. The chain is built from TRBV19 and TRBJ2-5, with 8 bases matching TRBD2. Germline V gene sequence: CDR1 LNHDA, CDR2 SQIVND (reference sequence). Trimming removed 7 bases from V and 1 base from J; junction bases left unmatched: 8. The CDR3 sequence is 15 residues long.

The J gene is TRBJ2-7, the V gene TRBV10-1; tentatively, D is TRBD2 (6 bases). Germline V lookup: CDR1 WNHNN, CDR2 SYGVQD (reference sequence). The CDR3 extends over 14 amino acids. Trimming cost V 0 bases and J 2 bases, with 8 bases left between them. DNA of the CDR3: TGCGCCAGCAGTGAGTCGGGGGGACCCTACGAGCAGTACTTC. Residues: CASSESGGPYEQYF.

The chain uses TRBV2 and TRBJ1-5; 10 bases are shared with TRBD1. The CDR3 sequence is 15 residues long. V was clipped by 6 bases and J by 11 bases; unmatched bases: 13. Germline lookup yields CDR1 SNHLY and CDR2 FYNNEI. The CDR3 bases are TGTGCCAGCAGGGCGGGACAGGGGCTTCAAACGACCCAGCATTTT. Amino acids: CASRAGQGLQTTQHF.

The rearrangement uses TRBV5-5 and TRBJ1-1, with D perhaps matching TRBD1 (5 bases). Germline V lookup: CDR1 SGHKS, CDR2 YYEKEE (reference sequence). V gave up 2 bases and J gave up 8 bases, with 7 bases separating them. CDR3 length: 11 amino acids. CDR3 in DNA: TGTGCCAGCAGCTTCCAGGGCGAAGCTTTCTTT. Translating gives CASSFQGEAFF.

This clone has just a few counts. The chain links TRBV30 to TRBJ1-5, with D tentatively TRBD1 (6 bases). CDR1 GTSNPN and CDR2 SVGIG come from the germline V gene (reference sequence). Trimming shortened V by 1 base and J by 0 bases, and 7 bases separated the two germline ends. There are 14 residues in the CDR3. CDR3 DNA sequence: TGTGCCTGGAGTGGAGGGGGTAGCAATCAGCCCCAGCATTTT. This sequence encodes CAWSGGGSNQPQHF.

This clone was seen a single time. The chain carries TRBV6-6 and TRBJ2-5; D may be TRBD2 (6 bases). V was shortened by 4 bases and J by 7 bases, with 13 bases between the two germline ends. This CDR3 comprises 13 residues. The germline V gene encodes CDR1 MNHNY and CDR2 SVGAGI (reference sequence). The CDR3 DNA reads TGTGCCAGCAGTTCGCGACTAGGCGGGACCCAGTACTTC. Its translation is CASSSRLGGTQYF.

The chain couples TRBV7-9 to TRBJ2-2; D unresolved. The germline CDR1 and CDR2 sequences are SEHNR and FQNEAQ (reference sequence). Trimming cost V 2 bases and J 7 bases, with 11 bases left between them. This CDR3 is 14 amino acids long. The CDR3 nucleotides read TGTGCCAGCAGCTTAAACAGACGCGACGGGGAGCTGTTTTTT. Protein sequence: CASSLNRRDGELFF.

The chain couples TRBV27 to TRBJ1-2, with 7 bases that match TRBD1. The V segment lost 6 bases and the J segment 4 bases; nucleotides outside the gene matches: 8. Germline V gene sequence: CDR1 MNHEY, CDR2 SMNVEV (reference sequence). This CDR3 is built from 14 residues. The CDR3 spells CASRAGGSGYGYTF. The CDR3 coding sequence is TGTGCCAGCAGGGCAGGGGGGTCGGGCTATGGCTACACCTTC.